A single sample gave rise to the 26 T cell receptor beta chains below, sequenced in a study of blood T cell repertoires in COVID-19 (dated by TCRdb to 2018 to 2020). To prepare the library, the immunoSEQ multiplex PCR assay was applied. The immuneACCESS repertoire file appears here via TCRdb, limited to in-frame rearrangements. These files lack a portion of the clones; in checked studies, under half of the deficit traces to unresolved V genes, and the cause of the others is not known. In all, the sample holds 150,000 to 200,000 clones, and 75% to 80% of those were seen once. About 26% of the sample lies in the top ten. The specimen sequenced was peripheral blood. Receptor source: a woman aged 70-85 years with acute or convalescent COVID-19.

The V gene is TRBV15, the J gene TRBJ1-1; no firm D call. The CDR3 consists of 13 residues. V lost 0 bases, J lost 11 bases, and 13 bases lay in between. Germline V gene lookup returns CDR1 LNHNV and CDR2 YYDKDF (reference sequence). The CDR3 sequence is CATSRDTEDMAFF. The CDR3 nucleotides read TGTGCCACCAGCAGAGATACGGAAGACATGGCTTTCTTT.

The chain couples TRBV5-1 to TRBJ2-1, with TRBD2 matching over 14 bases. CDR1 and CDR2 (germline): SGHRS, YFSETQ. V trimming: 4 bases; J trimming: 15 bases; junction bases outside the gene matches: 12. The CDR3 length is 15 residues. This CDR3 reads CASSEQSTSGRGRFF. In DNA, the CDR3 is TGCGCCAGCAGCGAACAGTCGACTAGCGGGAGGGGTAGGTTCTTC.

The chain couples TRBV18 to TRBJ2-1; 7 bases are shared with TRBD1. This CDR3 is 18 amino acids long. Per the germline V gene, CDR1 is KGHSH and CDR2 is LQKENI. V dropped 5 bases and J dropped 4; count of bases not matched to a gene: 17. The CDR3 nucleotides read TGTGCCAGCTCATTCCCCTCGAGGGGGCCGTCGGCGTACAATGAGCAGTTCTTC. Translation: CASSFPSRGPSAYNEQFF.

V gene TRBV19 combines with J gene TRBJ1-5, with unresolved D. The V gene's germline CDR1 is LNHDA and CDR2 SQIVND (reference sequence). Trimming took off 1 base at V and 3 bases at J, with 10 bases between the two ends. This CDR3 comprises 15 residues. CDR3 DNA sequence: TGTGCCAGTAGTATAGGTCCGGGTTTCAATCAGCCCCAGCATTTT. Translating gives CASSIGPGFNQPQHF.

V and J are TRBV4-1 and TRBJ2-5, with 11 bases fitting TRBD2. Germline lookup yields CDR1 MGHRA and CDR2 YSYEKL. The CDR3 has 16 residues. The junction had 3 bases not matched to a gene; V was cut back by 0 bases and J by 3 bases. The CDR3 coding sequence is TGCGCCAGCAGCCAAGATAAACTAGCGGGAGAAGAGACCCAGTACTTC. This gives the protein CASSQDKLAGEETQYF.

The chain joins TRBV27 to TRBJ2-5; 11 bases align to TRBD2. CDR1 MNHEY and CDR2 SMNVEV come from the germline V gene (reference sequence). V lost 4 bases, J lost 3 bases, and 10 bases stayed unmatched. The length of the CDR3 is 17 residues. The chain's CDR3 is CASSSLAGANVEETQYF. The CDR3, as DNA: TGTGCCAGCAGTTCACTAGCGGGAGCAAACGTGGAAGAGACCCAGTACTTC.

V gene TRBV4-1 combines with J gene TRBJ1-2; TRBD1 matches 7 bases. The germline gives CDR1 MGHRA, CDR2 YSYEKL. The junction had 10 bases not matched to a gene; V was cut back by 6 bases and J by 6 bases. This CDR3 comprises 14 residues. The CDR3 reads CASSVTGTANGYTF. The DNA for the CDR3 is TGCGCCAGCAGTGTTACCGGGACAGCGAATGGCTACACCTTC.

The chain is built from TRBV10-3 and TRBJ2-3, with TRBD2 matching 13 bases. The CDR3 covers 16 residues. Germline CDR1 reads ENHRY; CDR2 reads SYGVKD. V shed 2 bases, J shed 8 bases, and the junction held 7 bases outside the gene matches. This chain's CDR3 is CAISEGLAGVGGTQYF. The CDR3 DNA sequence: TGTGCCATCAGTGAGGGACTAGCGGGAGTGGGGGGTACGCAGTATTTT.

The chain carries TRBV19 and TRBJ1-5, with 7 bases aligning to TRBD1. The CDR3 has 15 amino acids. The ends lost 6 bases at V and 4 bases at J; junction bases unmatched: 9. CDR1 is LNHDA, CDR2 SQIVND, per germline (reference sequence). The CDR3 reads CASRLRQGGNQPQHF. The DNA for the CDR3 is TGTGCCAGTAGACTACGACAGGGTGGAAATCAGCCCCAGCATTTT.

The chain is built from TRBV7-9 and TRBJ2-6; D is possibly TRBD1 (5 bases). Germline V gene data show CDR1 as SEHNR and CDR2 as FQNEAQ (reference sequence). The V gene lost 11 bases and the J gene lost 0 bases, with 14 bases spanning the gap. The CDR3 is 15 residues long. The chain's CDR3 is CAGEQDNSGANVLTF. The CDR3 nucleotides are TGTGCCGGGGAACAGGACAACTCTGGGGCCAACGTCCTGACTTTC.

The chain recombines TRBV5-4 with TRBJ2-2; 13 bases map to TRBD2. V shed 3 bases and J 5 bases; nucleotides not matched to a gene: 7. Looked up from germline, CDR1 is SGHNT and CDR2 is YYREEE (reference sequence). The CDR3 is made up of 17 amino acids. The CDR3 loop reads CASSSGLAGDGTGELFF. The CDR3 DNA reads as TGTGCCAGCAGCTCTGGACTAGCGGGAGATGGTACCGGGGAGCTGTTTTTT.

The J gene is TRBJ1-2, the V gene TRBV19; D possibly corresponds to TRBD1 (6 bases). V was shortened by 5 bases and J by 3 bases, with 19 bases between the two germline ends. Germline V CDR1 and CDR2: LNHDA, SQIVND (reference sequence). The CDR3 consists of 16 residues. In DNA, the CDR3 is TGTGCCAGTAGTCTAGGACCTCTTCCAGGGGACTATGGCTACACCTTC. It specifies CASSLGPLPGDYGYTF.

The CDR3 protein is CASSPLTNSGTATAYEQYF. The CDR3 DNA reads TGTGCCAGCTCACCACTAACAAACTCCGGGACAGCGACCGCCTACGAGCAGTACTTC. The V and J genes are TRBV18 and TRBJ2-7, with TRBD1 matching 7 bases. Trimming removed 1 base from V and 2 bases from J; junction bases left unmatched: 17. There are 19 residues in the CDR3. CDR1 KGHSH and CDR2 LQKENI come from the germline V gene. The full variable domain, its missing parts supplied by reference TRBV18 and TRBJ2-7, is NAGVMQNPRHLVRRRGQEARLRCSPMKGHSHVYWYRQLPEEGLKFMVYLQKENIIDESGMPKERFSAEFPKEGPSILRIQQVVRGDSAAYFCASSPLTNSGTATAYEQYFGPGTRLTVT.

The genes are TRBV7-2 and TRBJ2-3; D ambiguous. The CDR3 is 11 residues long. V gave up 5 bases and J gave up 6 bases, with 6 bases separating them. Germline CDR1 SGHTA, CDR2 FQGNSA. CDR3 DNA sequence: TGTGCCAGCAGCCCGCGGGATACGCAGTATTTT. Protein: CASSPRDTQYF.

The V and J genes are TRBV2 and TRBJ1-2; TRBD1 matches 8 bases. Germline V lookup: CDR1 SNHLY, CDR2 FYNNEI. The CDR3 is 13 amino acids. V lost 6 bases and J lost 4; bases outside the gene matches: 4. The DNA for the CDR3 is TGTGCCAGCAGGGACAGGGCCCTCTATGGCTACACCTTC. It is translated as CASRDRALYGYTF.

The V and J genes are TRBV9 and TRBJ2-1; TRBD2 matches at 15 bases. V was clipped by 4 bases and J by 6 bases; unmatched bases: 5. The CDR3 covers 16 residues. Germline V CDR1 and CDR2: SGDLS, YYNGEE. CDR3 sequence reads: CASSPGTSGRPNEQFF. CDR3 nucleotides: TGTGCCAGCAGCCCCGGGACTAGCGGGAGGCCCAATGAGCAGTTCTTC.

This sequence joins TRBV7-9 and TRBJ2-3, with D uncertain. Germline CDR1 SEHNR, CDR2 FQNEAQ (reference sequence). This CDR3 contains 15 residues. V was clipped by 5 bases and J by 10 bases, with 22 bases between them. The CDR3, as DNA: TGTGCCAGCAGCCAACATGACGGGTTATCCAGTTCGCAGTATTTT. Residues: CASSQHDGLSSSQYF.

V is TRBV6-6 and J is TRBJ2-7; TRBD2 is a possible D gene (5 bases). V lost 10 bases and J 0 bases, leaving 16 bases between the germline ends. This CDR3 region has 14 residues. CDR1 and CDR2 (germline): MNHNY, SVGAGI (reference sequence). CDR3 in DNA: TGTGCCACCACGGAGGTCGCACACTCCTACGAGCAGTACTTC. Its protein product is CATTEVAHSYEQYF.

The V gene is TRBV5-4, the J gene TRBJ1-2, with 7 nucleotides matching TRBD1. V lost 7 bases, J lost 3 bases, and 9 bases stayed unmatched. The germline V gene encodes CDR1 SGHNT and CDR2 YYREEE (reference sequence). This CDR3 has 14 residues. CDR3 residues: CASAPDRADYGYTF. As DNA, the CDR3 is TGTGCCAGCGCCCCCGACAGGGCAGACTATGGCTACACCTTC.

About this clone itself: Given the absence of the conserved phenylalanine or tryptophan at the CDR3 end, a read error is likely. The DNA is left out, because the CDR3 cannot be placed on it with certainty; the CDR3 is given as TCRdb lists it. This sequence joins TRBV7-9 and TRBJ1-2. Germline loops: CDR1 SEHNR, CDR2 FQNEAQ (reference sequence). From its first to its last residue, the CDR3 has 12 amino acids. CDR3 sequence reads: CASSQLGRLSEL.

Of note for this clone: This sample includes further DNA sequences coding for the same CDR3. V is TRBV7-2 and J is TRBJ1-3; 8 bases match TRBD1. The germline V gene has CDR1 SGHTA and CDR2 FQGNSA. V was clipped by 3 bases and J by 2 bases; unmatched bases: 0. The CDR3 is 14 amino acids. The CDR3 region is CASSLDRAGNTIYF. The CDR3 nucleotides read TGTGCCAGCAGCTTGGACAGGGCTGGAAACACCATATATTTT.

CDR3 residues: CAIGSAGGTQYF. CDR3 nucleotide sequence: TGTGCCATCGGTTCGGCAGGTGGGACCCAGTACTTC. This chain connects TRBV10-3 to TRBJ2-5; D is unclear. Trimming removed 8 bases from V and 7 bases from J, with 14 bases in between. Germline V gene data show CDR1 as ENHRY and CDR2 as SYGVKD. This CDR3 has 12 amino acids.

The count of this clone is one. J is TRBJ2-2 and V is TRBV11-2, with D hard to call. The germline V and J ends were trimmed by 4 bases and 1 base, with 10 bases remaining between them. Germline CDR1 reads SGHAT; CDR2 reads FQNNGV. The CDR3 has 15 amino acids. The CDR3 DNA reads as TGTGCCAGCAGCTCCCGAATACTGAACACCGGGGAGCTGTTTTTT. Protein product: CASSSRILNTGELFF.

The V and J genes are TRBV5-4 and TRBJ1-6; D possibly corresponds to TRBD1 (6 bases). CDR1 is SGHNT and CDR2 is YYREEE in the germline V gene (reference sequence). With 0 bases removed from V and 10 bases from J, the gap between germline ends came to 11 bases. The CDR3 consists of 14 residues. DNA of the CDR3: TGTGCCAGCAGCTTGGCCGGGGGGGCCTCACCCCTCCACTTT. Translated, it gives CASSLAGGASPLHF.

There are a few counts of this clone. The V call is TRBV5-1, the J call TRBJ1-3; D call uncertain. This CDR3 is built from 14 residues. Between the trimmed V and J ends, which lost 4 bases and 0 bases, there was a span of 8 bases. Germline assignment: CDR1 SGHRS and CDR2 YFSETQ. CDR3 region: CASSAGISGNTIYF. CDR3 bases: TGCGCCAGCAGCGCGGGGATCTCTGGAAACACCATATATTTT.

This clone was seen a single time. The V and J genes are TRBV10-3 and TRBJ2-1; 8 bases are a match to TRBD2. The CDR3 is 13 amino acids. Per the germline V gene, CDR1 is ENHRY and CDR2 is SYGVKD. Losses at the gene ends were 4 bases for V and 8 bases for J; bases not matched to a gene: 4. The CDR3 is CAISVAGLDEQFF. In DNA form, the CDR3 reads TGTGCCATCAGTGTAGCGGGACTTGATGAGCAGTTCTTC.